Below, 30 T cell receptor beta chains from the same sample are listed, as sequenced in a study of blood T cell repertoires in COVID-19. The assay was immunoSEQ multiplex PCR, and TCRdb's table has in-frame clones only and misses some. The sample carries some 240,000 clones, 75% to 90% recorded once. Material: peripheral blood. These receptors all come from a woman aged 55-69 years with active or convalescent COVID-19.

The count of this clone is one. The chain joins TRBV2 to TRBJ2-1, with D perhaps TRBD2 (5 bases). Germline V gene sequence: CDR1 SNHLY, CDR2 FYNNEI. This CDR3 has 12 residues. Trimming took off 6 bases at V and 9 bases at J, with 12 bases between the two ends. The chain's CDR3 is CASRPDLAEQFF. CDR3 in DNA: TGTGCCAGCAGACCGGACTTGGCTGAGCAGTTCTTC.

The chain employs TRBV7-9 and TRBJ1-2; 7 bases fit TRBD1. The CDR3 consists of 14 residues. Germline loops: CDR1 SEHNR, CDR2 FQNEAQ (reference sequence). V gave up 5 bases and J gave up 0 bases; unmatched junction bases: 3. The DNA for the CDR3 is TGTGCCAGCAGCGGACAGGACCCTAACTATGGCTACACCTTC. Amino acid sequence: CASSGQDPNYGYTF.

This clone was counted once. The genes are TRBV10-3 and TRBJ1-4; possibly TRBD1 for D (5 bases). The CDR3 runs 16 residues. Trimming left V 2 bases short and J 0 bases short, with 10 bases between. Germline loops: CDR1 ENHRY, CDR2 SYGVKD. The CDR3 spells CAISESGATTNEKLFF. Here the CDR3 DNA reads TGTGCCATCAGTGAGAGCGGGGCCACAACTAATGAAAAACTGTTTTTT.

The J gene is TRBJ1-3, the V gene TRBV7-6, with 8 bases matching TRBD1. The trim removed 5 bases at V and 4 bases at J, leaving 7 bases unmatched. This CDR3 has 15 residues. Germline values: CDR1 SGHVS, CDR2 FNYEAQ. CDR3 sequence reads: CASSARGREGNTIYF. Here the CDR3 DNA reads TGTGCCAGCAGCGCCAGGGGGCGCGAGGGAAACACCATATATTTT.

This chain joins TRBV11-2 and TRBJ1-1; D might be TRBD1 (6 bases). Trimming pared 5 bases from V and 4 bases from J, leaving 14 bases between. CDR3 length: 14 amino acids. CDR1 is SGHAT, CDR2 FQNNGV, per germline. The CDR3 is CASSRQVSTTEAFF. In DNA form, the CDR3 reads TGTGCCAGCAGCCGACAGGTTTCTACCACTGAAGCTTTCTTT.

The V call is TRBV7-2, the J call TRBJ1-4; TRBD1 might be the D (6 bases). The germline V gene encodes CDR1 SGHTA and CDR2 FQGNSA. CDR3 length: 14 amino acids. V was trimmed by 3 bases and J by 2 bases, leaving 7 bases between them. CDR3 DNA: TGTGCCAGCAGCTTTACAGGGACTAATGAAAAACTGTTTTTT. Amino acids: CASSFTGTNEKLFF.

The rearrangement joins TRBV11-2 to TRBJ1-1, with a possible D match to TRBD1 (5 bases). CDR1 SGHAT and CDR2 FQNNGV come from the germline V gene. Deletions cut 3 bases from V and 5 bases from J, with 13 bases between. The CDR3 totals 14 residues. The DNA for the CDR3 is TGTGCCAGCAGCTTCGGGGGGGGAAGAACTGAAGCTTTCTTT. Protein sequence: CASSFGGGRTEAFF.

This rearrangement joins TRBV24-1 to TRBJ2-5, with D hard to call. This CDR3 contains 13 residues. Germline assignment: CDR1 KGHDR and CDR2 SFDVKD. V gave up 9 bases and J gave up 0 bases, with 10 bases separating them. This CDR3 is CATSDGYQETQYF. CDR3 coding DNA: TGTGCCACCTCAGACGGGTACCAAGAGACCCAGTACTTC.

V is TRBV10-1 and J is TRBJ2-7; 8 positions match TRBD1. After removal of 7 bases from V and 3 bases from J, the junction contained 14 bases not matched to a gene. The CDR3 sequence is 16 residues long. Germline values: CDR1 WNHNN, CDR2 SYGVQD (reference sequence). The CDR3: CASIFGLGQAIYEQYF. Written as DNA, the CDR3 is TGCGCCAGCATCTTTGGGCTGGGACAGGCGATCTACGAGCAGTACTTC.

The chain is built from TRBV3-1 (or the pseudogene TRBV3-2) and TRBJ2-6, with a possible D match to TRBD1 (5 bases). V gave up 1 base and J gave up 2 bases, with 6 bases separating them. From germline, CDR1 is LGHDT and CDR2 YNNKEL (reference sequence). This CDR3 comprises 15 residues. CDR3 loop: CASSQAQAGANVLTF. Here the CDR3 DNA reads TGTGCCAGCAGCCAAGCACAGGCTGGGGCCAACGTCCTGACTTTC.

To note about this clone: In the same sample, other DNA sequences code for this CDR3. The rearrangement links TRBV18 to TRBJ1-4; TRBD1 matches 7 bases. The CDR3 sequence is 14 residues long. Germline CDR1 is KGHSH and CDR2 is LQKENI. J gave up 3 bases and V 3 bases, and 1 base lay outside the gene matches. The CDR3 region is CASSPGTANEKLFF. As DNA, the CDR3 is TGTGCCAGCTCACCCGGGACAGCTAATGAAAAACTGTTTTTT.

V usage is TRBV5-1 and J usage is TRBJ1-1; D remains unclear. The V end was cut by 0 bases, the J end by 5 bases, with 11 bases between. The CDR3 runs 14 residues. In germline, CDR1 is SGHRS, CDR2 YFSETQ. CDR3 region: CASSLDTGWTEAFF. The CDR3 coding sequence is TGCGCCAGCAGCTTGGATACGGGATGGACTGAAGCTTTCTTT.

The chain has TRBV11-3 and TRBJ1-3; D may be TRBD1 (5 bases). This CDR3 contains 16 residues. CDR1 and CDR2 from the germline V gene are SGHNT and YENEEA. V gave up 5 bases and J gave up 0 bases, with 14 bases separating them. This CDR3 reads CASSGANLHSGNTIYF. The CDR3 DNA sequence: TGTGCCAGCAGCGGGGCCAATCTGCACTCTGGAAACACCATATATTTT.

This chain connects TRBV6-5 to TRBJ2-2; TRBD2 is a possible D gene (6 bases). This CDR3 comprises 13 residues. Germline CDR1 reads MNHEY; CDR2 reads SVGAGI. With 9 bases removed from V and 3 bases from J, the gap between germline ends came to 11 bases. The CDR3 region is CARGRGYTGELFF. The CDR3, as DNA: TGTGCCAGGGGTCGGGGGTACACCGGGGAGCTGTTTTTT.

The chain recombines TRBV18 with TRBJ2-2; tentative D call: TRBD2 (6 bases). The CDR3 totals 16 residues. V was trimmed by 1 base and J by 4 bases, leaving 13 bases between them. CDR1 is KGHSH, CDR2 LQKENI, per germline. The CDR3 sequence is CASSPRGGIVTGELFF. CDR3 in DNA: TGTGCCAGCTCACCACGTGGGGGGATCGTCACCGGGGAGCTGTTTTTT.

CDR3 amino acids: CASSYVGGNTIYF. Here the CDR3 DNA reads TGCGCCAGCAGCTACGTGGGCGGAAACACCATATATTTT. The chain joins TRBV5-1 to TRBJ1-3; D uncertain. With 3 bases removed from V and 4 bases from J, the gap between germline ends came to 8 bases. Germline V gene lookup returns CDR1 SGHRS and CDR2 YFSETQ. CDR3 length: 13 amino acids.

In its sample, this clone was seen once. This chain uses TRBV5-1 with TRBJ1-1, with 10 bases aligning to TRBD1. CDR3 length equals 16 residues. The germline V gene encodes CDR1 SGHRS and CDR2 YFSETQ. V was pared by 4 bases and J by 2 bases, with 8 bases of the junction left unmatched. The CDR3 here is CASSPRQGASNTEAFF. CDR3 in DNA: TGCGCCAGCAGCCCACGACAGGGGGCGTCCAACACTGAAGCTTTCTTT.

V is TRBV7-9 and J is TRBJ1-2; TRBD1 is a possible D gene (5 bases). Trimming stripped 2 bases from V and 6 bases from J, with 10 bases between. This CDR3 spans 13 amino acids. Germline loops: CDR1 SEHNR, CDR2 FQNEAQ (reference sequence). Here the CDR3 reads CASSLFGGDGYTF. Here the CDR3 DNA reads TGTGCCAGCAGCTTATTCGGGGGAGATGGCTACACCTTC.

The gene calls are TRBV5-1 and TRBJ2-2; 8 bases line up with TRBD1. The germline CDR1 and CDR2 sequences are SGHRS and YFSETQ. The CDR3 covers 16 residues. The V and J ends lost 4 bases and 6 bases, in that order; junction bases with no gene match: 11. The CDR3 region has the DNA TGCGCCAGCAGCCTACCGGGACAGGACGGGGCCGGGGAGCTGTTTTTT. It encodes CASSLPGQDGAGELFF.

The CDR3 here is CASSLGPGQPQHF. CDR3 bases: TGTGCCAGCAGTTTAGGGCCGGGGCAGCCCCAGCATTTT. The genes are TRBV12-3 or TRBV12-4 and TRBJ1-5, with D unresolved. Trimming shortened V by 1 base and J by 7 bases, and 8 bases separated the two germline ends. CDR3 length equals 13 residues.

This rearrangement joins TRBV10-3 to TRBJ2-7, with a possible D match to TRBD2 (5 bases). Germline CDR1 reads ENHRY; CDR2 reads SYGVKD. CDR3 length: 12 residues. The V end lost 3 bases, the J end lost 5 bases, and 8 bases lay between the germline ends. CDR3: CAISDEGNEQYF. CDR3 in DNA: TGTGCCATCAGTGACGAGGGAAACGAGCAGTACTTC.

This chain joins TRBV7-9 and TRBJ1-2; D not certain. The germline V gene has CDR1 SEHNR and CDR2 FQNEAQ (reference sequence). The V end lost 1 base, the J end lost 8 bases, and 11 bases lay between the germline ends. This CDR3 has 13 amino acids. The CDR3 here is CASSLDGIWGYTF. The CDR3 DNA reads TGTGCCAGCAGCTTAGACGGGATCTGGGGCTACACCTTC.

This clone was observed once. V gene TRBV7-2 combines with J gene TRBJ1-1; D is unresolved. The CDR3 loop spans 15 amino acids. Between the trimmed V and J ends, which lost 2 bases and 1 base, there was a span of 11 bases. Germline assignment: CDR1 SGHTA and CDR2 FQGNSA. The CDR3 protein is CASSLTVGKNTEAFF. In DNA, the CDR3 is TGTGCCAGCAGCTTAACGGTCGGGAAGAACACTGAAGCTTTCTTT.

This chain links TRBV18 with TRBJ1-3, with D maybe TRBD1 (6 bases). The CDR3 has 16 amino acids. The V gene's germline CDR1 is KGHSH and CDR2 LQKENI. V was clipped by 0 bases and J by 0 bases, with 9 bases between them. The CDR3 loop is CASSPPMGASGNTIYF. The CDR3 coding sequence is TGTGCCAGCTCACCACCGATGGGGGCCTCTGGAAACACCATATATTTT.

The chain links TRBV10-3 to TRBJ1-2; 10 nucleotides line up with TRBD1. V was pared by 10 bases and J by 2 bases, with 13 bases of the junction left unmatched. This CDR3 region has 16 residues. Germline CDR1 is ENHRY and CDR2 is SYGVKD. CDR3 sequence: CATGQGGSRVNYGYTF. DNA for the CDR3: TGTGCCACAGGACAGGGGGGGTCTAGGGTCAACTATGGCTACACCTTC.

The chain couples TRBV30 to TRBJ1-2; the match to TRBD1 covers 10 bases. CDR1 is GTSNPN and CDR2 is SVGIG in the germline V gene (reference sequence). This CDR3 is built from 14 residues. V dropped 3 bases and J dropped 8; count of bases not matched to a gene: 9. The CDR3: CAWRDRGNVLGYTF. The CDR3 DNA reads TGTGCCTGGAGGGACAGGGGGAATGTTTTGGGCTACACCTTC.

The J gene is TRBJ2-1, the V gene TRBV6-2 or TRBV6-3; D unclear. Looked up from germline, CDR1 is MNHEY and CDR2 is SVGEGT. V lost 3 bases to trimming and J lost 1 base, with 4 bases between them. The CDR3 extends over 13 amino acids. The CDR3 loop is CASSYRSYNEQFF. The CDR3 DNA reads TGTGCCAGCAGTTATCGGTCCTACAATGAGCAGTTCTTC.

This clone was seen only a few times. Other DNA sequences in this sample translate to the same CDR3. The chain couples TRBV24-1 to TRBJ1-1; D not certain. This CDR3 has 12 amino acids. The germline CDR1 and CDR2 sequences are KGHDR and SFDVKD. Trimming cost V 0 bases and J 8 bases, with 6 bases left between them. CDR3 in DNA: TGTGCCACCAGTGATTTGACGGGGGAAGCTTTCTTT. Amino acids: CATSDLTGEAFF.

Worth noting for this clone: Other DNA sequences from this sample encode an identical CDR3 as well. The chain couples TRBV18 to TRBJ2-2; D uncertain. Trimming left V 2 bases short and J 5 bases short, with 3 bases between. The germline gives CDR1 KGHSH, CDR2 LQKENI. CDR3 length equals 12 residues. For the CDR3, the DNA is TGTGCCAGCTCACCATCGACCGGGGAGCTGTTTTTT. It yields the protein CASSPSTGELFF. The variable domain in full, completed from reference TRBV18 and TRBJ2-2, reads NAGVMQNPRHLVRRRGQEARLRCSPMKGHSHVYWYRQLPEEGLKFMVYLQKENIIDESGMPKERFSAEFPKEGPSILRIQQVVRGDSAAYFCASSPSTGELFFGEGSRLTVL.

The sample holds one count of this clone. CDR3 DNA: TGTGCCAGCAGCCGACGGGGACAGAACACTGAAGCTTTCTTT. Translated: CASSRRGQNTEAFF. This sequence joins TRBV2 and TRBJ1-1; possibly TRBD1 for D (6 bases). V was pared by 6 bases and J by 1 base, with 12 bases between. The CDR3 runs to 14 residues. Germline V gives CDR1 SNHLY, CDR2 FYNNEI.